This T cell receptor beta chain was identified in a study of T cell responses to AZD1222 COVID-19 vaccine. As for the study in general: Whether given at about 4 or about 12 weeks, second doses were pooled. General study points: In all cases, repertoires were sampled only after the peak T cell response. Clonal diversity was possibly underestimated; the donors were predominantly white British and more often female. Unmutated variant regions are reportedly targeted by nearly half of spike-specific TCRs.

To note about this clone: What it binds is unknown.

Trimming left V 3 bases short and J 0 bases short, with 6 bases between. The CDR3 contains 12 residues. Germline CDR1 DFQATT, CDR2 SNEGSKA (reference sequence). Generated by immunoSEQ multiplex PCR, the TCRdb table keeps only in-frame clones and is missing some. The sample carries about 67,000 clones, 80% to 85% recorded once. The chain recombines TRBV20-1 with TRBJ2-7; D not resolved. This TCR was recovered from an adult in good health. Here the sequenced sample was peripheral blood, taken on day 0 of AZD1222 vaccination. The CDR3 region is CSASRSSYEQYF. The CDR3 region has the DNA TGCAGTGCTAGTAGGTCCTCCTACGAGCAGTACTTC.